This entry concerns a single T cell receptor (beta chain). There is no known antigen for this receptor. Base-call qualities are not available, and no considerably larger clone is one nucleotide away. The data were obtained in a study of T cell repertoires in MIS-A myocarditis (dated by TCRdb to between 2021 and 2024). The immunoSEQ bias-controlled multiplex PCR was used to amplify TCRbeta CDR3 regions, which were then sequenced at high throughput. The authors' analysis ran thus. The immunoSEQ vendor pipeline collapsed and filtered the CDR3 sequences so that the abundance and frequency of each unique TCRbeta CDR3 could be quantified. CD-HIT clustered dominant CDR3 amino acid sequences with SARS-CoV-2-specific ImmuneCODE TCRbeta sequences at a 90% global sequence identity threshold. Clones with frequencies of 0.1 to 1 were classed as hyperexpanded, and 0.01 to 0.1 as large. CDR3 amino acid sequences and V and J gene assignments of dominant clones were confirmed with MiXCR. The R stringdist package was used to compute Levenshtein distances between the patient clonotypes and the ImmuneCODE hits. Held by TCRdb, this immuneACCESS table contains in-frame sequences only and omits some clones. Under half of the omission traces to an unresolved V gene where checked; the cause of the rest is unknown. V, J and clone size are taken as reported in that table, and D and trimming were inferred from the DNA itself. This sample lists 11,000 or so clones; 65% to 90% were detected once. The ten largest account for 29% of the sample.

The QIAamp DNA FFPE kit was used to extract genomic DNA from formalin-fixed paraffin-embedded autopsy tissue. Taken from cysteine to phenylalanine, the CDR3 has 11 residues. Only the CDR3 DNA is retained, 33 bases long and in frame from the first base. The germline V gene supplies CDR1 KGHSH and CDR2 LQKENI. Cut back by 2 bases and 11 bases, the V and J ends lie 9 bases apart. The receptor comes from a man between 18 and 35 years old with fulminant myocarditis from multisystem inflammatory syndrome in adults (MIS-A) after COVID-19. Recombination connected TRBV18 to TRBJ1-1; the D gene cannot be named for sure. The source material was right ventricle heart tissue obtained at autopsy. Per the publication, the cell subset or site label means: cardiac tissue sample (left or right ventricle, interventricular septum, or pericardium). Read as DNA, the sequence is TGTGCCAGCTCACCAGAACAAGCGGCTTTCTTT. This encodes CASSPEQAAFF.